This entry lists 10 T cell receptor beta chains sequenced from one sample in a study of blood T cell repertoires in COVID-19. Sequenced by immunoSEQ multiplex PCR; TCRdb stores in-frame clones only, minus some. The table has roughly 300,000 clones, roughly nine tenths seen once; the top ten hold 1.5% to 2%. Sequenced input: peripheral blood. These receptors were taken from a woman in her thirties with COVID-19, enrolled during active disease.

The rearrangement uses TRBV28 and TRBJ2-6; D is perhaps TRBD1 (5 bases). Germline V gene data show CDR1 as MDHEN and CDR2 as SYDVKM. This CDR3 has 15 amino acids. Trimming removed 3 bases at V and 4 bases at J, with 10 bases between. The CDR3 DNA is TGTGCCAGCAGTTTCCGCAGGGCCGGGGCCAACGTCCTGACTTTC. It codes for CASSFRRAGANVLTF. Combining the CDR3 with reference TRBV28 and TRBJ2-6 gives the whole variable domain DVKVTQSSRYLVKRTGEKVFLECVQDMDHENMFWYRQDPGLGLRLIYFSYDVKMKEKGDIPEGYSVSREKKERFSLILESASTNQTSMYLCASSFRRAGANVLTFGAGSRLTVL.

CDR3 region: CASSWYRGPETQYF. In DNA form, the CDR3 reads TGTGCCAGCAGTTGGTACAGGGGGCCGGAGACCCAGTACTTC. This rearrangement joins TRBV28 to TRBJ2-5, with TRBD1 matching 9 bases. The germline gives CDR1 MDHEN, CDR2 SYDVKM. Trimming took 4 bases from V and 5 from J; bases not matched to a gene: 5. The CDR3 has 14 amino acids.

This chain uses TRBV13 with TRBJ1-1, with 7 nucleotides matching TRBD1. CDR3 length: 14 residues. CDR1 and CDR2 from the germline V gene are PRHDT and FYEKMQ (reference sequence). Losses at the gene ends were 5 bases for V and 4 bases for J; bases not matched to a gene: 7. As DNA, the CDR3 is TGTGCCAGCAGCCTACTGTACAGGGGCACTGAAGCTTTCTTT. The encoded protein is CASSLLYRGTEAFF.

CDR3 nucleotide sequence: TGTGCCAGCAGCCAATACAGGGGCGAGGACACTGAAGCTTTCTTT. Translating gives CASSQYRGEDTEAFF. The rearrangement joins TRBV4-2 to TRBJ1-1; TRBD1 matches at 7 bases. Per the germline V gene, CDR1 is LGHNA and CDR2 is YNFKEQ. V was pared by 2 bases and J by 3 bases, with 6 bases of the junction left unmatched. The CDR3 totals 15 residues.

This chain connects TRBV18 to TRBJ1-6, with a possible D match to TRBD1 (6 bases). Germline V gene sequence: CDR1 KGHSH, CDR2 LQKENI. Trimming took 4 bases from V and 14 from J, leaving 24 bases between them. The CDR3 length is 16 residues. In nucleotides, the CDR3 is TGTGCCAGCTCACTTACCGTCGTAGGAACCAGGGGAGCCCTCCACTTT. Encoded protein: CASSLTVVGTRGALHF.

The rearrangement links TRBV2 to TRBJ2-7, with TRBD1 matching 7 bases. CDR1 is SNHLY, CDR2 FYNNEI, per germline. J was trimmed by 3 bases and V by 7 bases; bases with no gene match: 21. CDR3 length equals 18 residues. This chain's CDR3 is CASNDRERRTSLIYEQYF. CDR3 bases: TGTGCCAGCAATGACAGGGAACGACGTACTTCGCTAATCTACGAGCAGTACTTC. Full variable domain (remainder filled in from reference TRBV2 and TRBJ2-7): EPEVTQTPSHQVTQMGQEVILRCVPISNHLYFYWYRQILGQKVEFLVSFYNNEISEKSEIFDDQFSVERPDGSNFTLKIRSTKLEDSAMYFCASNDRERRTSLIYEQYFGPGTRLTVT.

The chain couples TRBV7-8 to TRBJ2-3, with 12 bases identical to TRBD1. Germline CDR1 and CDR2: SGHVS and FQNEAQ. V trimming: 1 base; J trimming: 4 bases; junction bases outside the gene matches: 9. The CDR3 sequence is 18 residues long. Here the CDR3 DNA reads TGTGCCAGCAGCTTAGAGGTTCGGGACAGGGGGCAGCCAGATACGCAGTATTTT. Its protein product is CASSLEVRDRGQPDTQYF.

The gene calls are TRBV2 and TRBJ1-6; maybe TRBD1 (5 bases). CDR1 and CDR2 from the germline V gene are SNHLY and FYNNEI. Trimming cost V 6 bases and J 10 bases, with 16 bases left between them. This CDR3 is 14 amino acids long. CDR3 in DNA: TGTGCCAGCAGCGACGGGGGTCGTTGGTCACCCCTCCACTTT. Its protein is CASSDGGRWSPLHF.

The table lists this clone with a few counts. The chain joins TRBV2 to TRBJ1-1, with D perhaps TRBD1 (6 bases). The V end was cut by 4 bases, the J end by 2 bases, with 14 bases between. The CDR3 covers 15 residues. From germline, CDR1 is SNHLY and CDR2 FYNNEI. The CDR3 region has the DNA TGTGCCAGCAGTGCCAGGGGAAGAGGCAACACTGAAGCTTTCTTT. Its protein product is CASSARGRGNTEAFF.

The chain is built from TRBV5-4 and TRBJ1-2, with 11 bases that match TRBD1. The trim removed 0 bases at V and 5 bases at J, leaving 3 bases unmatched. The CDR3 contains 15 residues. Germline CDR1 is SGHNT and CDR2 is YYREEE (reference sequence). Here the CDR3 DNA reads TGTGCCAGCAGCTTGGGGACAGGGGGCCAATATGGCTACACCTTC. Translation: CASSLGTGGQYGYTF.